A single sample is the source of the 22 T cell receptor beta chains below, sequenced in a study of blood T cell repertoires in COVID-19. Sequencing was performed with immunoSEQ multiplex PCR; in TCRdb, only in-frame clones are kept and a portion is missing. The top ten hold about a sixth of the sample, which has tens of thousands of clones, 80% to 90% seen once. The sequenced sample was peripheral blood. The receptors originated from a woman aged 55-69 years with COVID-19, enrolled during active disease.

As DNA, the CDR3 is TGTGCCAGCAGTGAGACAGGGGGCGCGAGGCAGCCCCAGCATTTT. It is translated as CASSETGGARQPQHF. This chain connects TRBV6-1 to TRBJ1-5, with TRBD1 matching over 10 bases. Germline assignment: CDR1 MNHNS and CDR2 SASEGT. V lost 3 bases to trimming and J lost 7 bases; unmatched junction nucleotides: 6. CDR3 size: 15 residues.

The gene calls are TRBV4-3 and TRBJ2-1, with a tentative D call TRBD2 (6 bases). Germline-derived CDR1 and CDR2 are LGHNA and YSLEER. The CDR3 totals 16 residues. Between the trimmed V and J ends, which lost 0 bases and 2 bases, there was a span of 11 bases. CDR3 sequence reads: CASSQDGRRTYNEQFF. CDR3 bases: TGCGCCAGCAGCCAAGATGGGAGGAGGACCTACAATGAGCAGTTCTTC.

The chain is built from TRBV19 and TRBJ1-2; tentatively, D is TRBD1 (6 bases). Germline V gene sequence: CDR1 LNHDA, CDR2 SQIVND (reference sequence). Trimming shortened V by 4 bases and J by 4 bases, and 10 bases separated the two germline ends. The CDR3 contains 13 residues. Written as DNA, the CDR3 is TGTGCCAGTAGTAACAGGGAGCGCTATGGCTACACCTTC. Translated: CASSNRERYGYTF.

The rearrangement uses TRBV5-4 and TRBJ2-5; a possible D gene is TRBD2 (5 bases). The CDR3 loop spans 13 amino acids. Germline CDR1 and CDR2: SGHNT and YYREEE (reference sequence). V gave up 0 bases and J gave up 9 bases, with 12 bases separating them. The DNA of the CDR3 is TGTGCCAGCAGCTTGGGCGGGCTCGAGGCCCAGTACTTC. It yields the protein CASSLGGLEAQYF.

This chain links TRBV19 with TRBJ1-2; 8 nucleotides line up with TRBD1. V dropped 8 bases and J dropped 1; count of bases not matched to a gene: 9. Germline V gene data show CDR1 as LNHDA and CDR2 as SQIVND (reference sequence). This CDR3 is built from 15 residues. This CDR3 is CASLPGTGGNYGYTF. The CDR3 DNA sequence: TGTGCCAGTCTTCCCGGTACAGGGGGTAACTATGGCTACACCTTC.

J is TRBJ2-5 and V is TRBV5-1; 7 bases fit TRBD2. The V segment lost 2 bases and the J segment 2 bases; nucleotides outside the gene matches: 6. CDR3 length: 15 amino acids. In germline, CDR1 is SGHRS, CDR2 YFSETQ. The CDR3 DNA sequence: TGCGCCAGCAGCTTAGTACTAGCGAGACAAGAGACCCAGTACTTC. This gives the protein CASSLVLARQETQYF.

The rearrangement uses TRBV12-5 and TRBJ2-5; perhaps TRBD1 as D (5 bases). V was pared by 8 bases and J by 4 bases, with 11 bases between. This CDR3 comprises 12 residues. CDR1 and CDR2 from the germline V gene are LGHNT and FRNRAP. CDR3 sequence: CASREGAETQYF. The CDR3 DNA reads TGTGCTAGTAGGGAAGGGGCAGAGACCCAGTACTTC.

This chain links TRBV9 with TRBJ1-1, with D possibly TRBD1 on 5 matching bases. V shed 1 base and J shed 1 base, with 11 bases lying between them. This CDR3 region has 15 residues. The germline gives CDR1 SGDLS, CDR2 YYNGEE. CDR3 coding DNA: TGTGCCAGCAGCGTAAACGGGGGTCCGAACACTGAAGCTTTCTTT. This encodes CASSVNGGPNTEAFF.

This rearrangement joins TRBV4-3 to TRBJ1-5, with 8 bases matching TRBD1. Per the germline V gene, CDR1 is LGHNA and CDR2 is YSLEER. V lost 0 bases and J lost 4; bases outside the gene matches: 5. The CDR3 covers 16 residues. The DNA of the CDR3 is TGCGCCAGCAGCCAAGATCTGACAGGGGCTAATCAGCCCCAGCATTTT. Protein product: CASSQDLTGANQPQHF.

The chain links TRBV20-1 to TRBJ1-2; no definite D call. V was pared by 0 bases and J by 7 bases, with 6 bases between. CDR3 length equals 11 residues. Germline V CDR1 and CDR2: DFQATT, SNEGSKA (reference sequence). CDR3 sequence: CSARDTRGYTF. For the CDR3, the DNA is TGCAGTGCTAGAGATACACGTGGCTACACCTTC.

This chain uses TRBV4-1 with TRBJ1-2; the match to TRBD1 covers 7 bases. Germline CDR1 is MGHRA and CDR2 is YSYEKL. The CDR3 has 14 residues. With 1 base clipped from V and 8 bases from J, the junction kept 7 bases outside the gene matches. CDR3 protein: CASSQVEGARGYTF. The CDR3 DNA is TGCGCCAGCAGCCAAGTTGAGGGGGCGCGGGGCTACACCTTC.

V is TRBV29-1 and J is TRBJ2-3; tentatively, D is TRBD2 (6 bases). Germline CDR1 reads SQVTM; CDR2 reads ANQGSEA. The CDR3 has 12 amino acids. The ends were cut back, 7 bases at V and 0 bases at J, with 8 bases in the middle. The CDR3 reads CSGGDSTDTQYF. Written as DNA, the CDR3 is TGCAGCGGCGGGGACAGCACAGATACGCAGTATTTT.

The chain recombines TRBV29-1 with TRBJ1-1; 8 bases are shared with TRBD1. The CDR3 is 13 residues long. With 7 bases clipped from V and 4 bases from J, the junction kept 8 bases outside the gene matches. The germline gives CDR1 SQVTM, CDR2 ANQGSEA. For the CDR3, the DNA is TGCAGCGGATGGACAGGGAGTAGCACTGAAGCTTTCTTT. This encodes CSGWTGSSTEAFF.

The V call is TRBV5-4, the J call TRBJ1-2; 8 nucleotides align to TRBD1. The V segment lost 4 bases and the J segment 7 bases; nucleotides outside the gene matches: 9. CDR1 and CDR2 from the germline V gene are SGHNT and YYREEE (reference sequence). The CDR3 contains 14 residues. CDR3 DNA: TGTGCCAGCAGCATACCGGACAGGGCTCGTGGCTACACCTTC. Amino acids: CASSIPDRARGYTF. The variable domain in full, with the rest retrieved from reference TRBV5-4 and TRBJ1-2, is ETGVTQSPTHLIKTRGQQVTLRCSSQSGHNTVSWYQQALGQGPQFIFQYYREEENGRGNFPPRFSGLQFPNYSSELNVNALELDDSALYLCASSIPDRARGYTFGSGTRLTVV.

J is TRBJ1-4 and V is TRBV6-5; the D gene is possibly TRBD1 (5 bases). The CDR3 covers 13 residues. V gave up 4 bases and J gave up 10 bases, with 13 bases separating them. The germline V gene has CDR1 MNHEY and CDR2 SVGAGI. The CDR3 region is CASSLKTAGKLFF. DNA for the CDR3: TGTGCCAGCAGTTTAAAGACAGCGGGAAAACTGTTTTTT.

The rearrangement links TRBV6-5 to TRBJ2-7; D unresolved. CDR1 is MNHEY and CDR2 is SVGAGI in the germline V gene. V was cut by 2 bases and J by 0 bases, with 14 bases left in between. The CDR3 sequence is 16 residues long. CDR3 in DNA: TGTGCCAGCAGTTACCACGGTAGCTTGTCCTCCTACGAGCAGTACTTC. This gives the protein CASSYHGSLSSYEQYF.

The V and J genes are TRBV19 and TRBJ2-7, with a weak D call TRBD2 (5 bases). The CDR3 loop spans 14 amino acids. Germline V gene data show CDR1 as LNHDA and CDR2 as SQIVND (reference sequence). The V end lost 5 bases, the J end lost 2 bases, and 13 bases lay between the germline ends. Here the CDR3 reads CASSSPGFAYEQYF. The CDR3 DNA is TGTGCCAGTAGTTCCCCGGGGTTCGCCTACGAGCAGTACTTC.

With regard to this clone: Mismatch with germline at one junction end may stem from a read error. The CDR3 sequence: CASSLAGGRGTEAFF. The CDR3 nucleotides read TGTGCCAGCAGCCTAGCGGGGGGGCGAGGCACTGAAGCTTTCTTT. This chain links TRBV7-6 with TRBJ1-1; perhaps TRBD1 as D (6 bases). The CDR3 is 15 amino acids. Germline loops: CDR1 SGHVS, CDR2 FNYEAQ. Full variable domain (remainder filled in from reference TRBV7-6 and TRBJ1-1): GAGVSQSPRYKVTKRGQDVALRCDPISGHVSLYWYRQALGQGPEFLTYFNYEAQQDKSGLPNDRFSAERPEGSISTLTIQRTEQRDSAMYRCASSLAGGRGTEAFFGQGTRLTVV.

V and J are TRBV5-1 and TRBJ2-7; D is uncertain. Trimming shortened V by 4 bases and J by 3 bases, and 11 bases separated the two germline ends. The CDR3 totals 13 residues. Germline V gene sequence: CDR1 SGHRS, CDR2 YFSETQ. The CDR3 reads CASSPAGFYEQYF. DNA for the CDR3: TGCGCCAGCAGCCCCGCAGGTTTCTACGAGCAGTACTTC.

This clone was picked up a small number of times. The V and J genes are TRBV14 and TRBJ2-7; 10 bases fit TRBD1. The CDR3 length is 17 residues. Germline loops: CDR1 SGHDN, CDR2 FVKESK. The V gene end was trimmed by 2 bases and the J gene end by 2 bases; junction bases not matched to a gene: 9. The CDR3 DNA sequence: TGTGCCAGCAGCCAAAGTGGCTGGACAGGGGGGGCCTACGAGCAGTACTTC. As protein: CASSQSGWTGGAYEQYF.

This sequence joins TRBV29-1 and TRBJ2-3; 8 nucleotides line up with TRBD2. V lost 4 bases, J lost 4 bases, and 7 bases stayed unmatched. The CDR3 extends over 14 amino acids. Germline CDR1 is SQVTM and CDR2 is ANQGSEA. The CDR3 is CSVVSSGSADTQYF. The CDR3 nucleotides are TGCAGCGTTGTGTCAAGCGGGAGCGCAGATACGCAGTATTTT.

The rearrangement uses TRBV5-1 and TRBJ1-2; 9 bases are shared with TRBD1. CDR3 length equals 14 residues. V gave up 3 bases and J gave up 7 bases; unmatched junction bases: 7. Germline-derived CDR1 and CDR2 are SGHRS and YFSETQ. In nucleotides, the CDR3 is TGCGCCAGCAGCTCCTCACAGGGGGCGGGTGGCTACACCTTC. Translated, it gives CASSSSQGAGGYTF.